This record concerns one TCR beta chain sequence. Its antigen is currently unknown. A much more abundant neighbour one base away suggests this may be a read error. Attachment of unique molecular identifiers was made to individual cDNA molecules. TCRdb processed the 5' RACE reads anew with MiXCR; each CDR3 protein has one entry. The sample contains 35,000 to 50,000 distinct CDR3 sequences, 5.5% of which appear only once. This sample was included in a study of early T cells in non-severe SARS-CoV-2 infection. For the study at large: Investigators sequenced bulk RNA drawn from unsorted whole blood, and chains remained unpaired.

The CDR3 consists of 14 residues. Germline assignment: CDR1 SGHRS and CDR2 YFSETQ. V lost 4 bases and J lost 4, with 14 bases in between. Study outcomes and limitations: Private and CD4 specificities were missed by VDJdb matching, skewed to anti-spike CD8.

This sequence joins TRBV5-1 and TRBJ2-5; D is undetermined. The input for sequencing was whole blood, taken at baseline. The TCR sequence derives from an adult who was a healthcare worker with PCR-confirmed SARS-CoV-2 infection or an uninfected control (not recorded which). The CDR3 nucleotides are TGCGCCAGCAGCATGTCTTGGTGGGCAGAGACCCAGTACTTC. This translates into CASSMSWWAETQYF.